Presented here are 5 T cell receptor beta chains from one specimen sequenced in a study of blood T cell repertoires in COVID-19. Using immunoSEQ multiplex PCR, the repertoire was profiled, and TCRdb retains in-frame clones only, with some absent. The data contain about 150,000 clones, approximately 83% of them singletons. The sequenced sample was peripheral blood. These receptor sequences come from a woman in her sixties or seventies with COVID-19, enrolled during active disease.

The chain links TRBV2 to TRBJ2-1, with unresolved D. CDR1 SNHLY and CDR2 FYNNEI come from the germline V gene. The CDR3 is 13 amino acids. Trimming left V 5 bases short and J 3 bases short, with 8 bases between. DNA of the CDR3: TGTGCCAGCAGTCCAGAGGACTACAATGAGCAGTTCTTC. Its protein product is CASSPEDYNEQFF.

This clone was counted once. The V call is TRBV19, the J call TRBJ1-2, with 9 positions matching TRBD1. V shed 4 bases, J shed 5 bases, and the junction held 8 bases outside the gene matches. CDR1 and CDR2 (germline): LNHDA, SQIVND (reference sequence). The CDR3 loop spans 15 amino acids. The CDR3 here is CASSKVGQGFYGYTF. CDR3 nucleotides: TGTGCCAGTAGTAAGGTGGGACAGGGTTTTTATGGCTACACCTTC.

This chain joins TRBV2 and TRBJ1-5; D is perhaps TRBD1 (6 bases). The V and J ends lost 3 bases and 0 bases respectively, with 9 bases between them. CDR1 SNHLY and CDR2 FYNNEI come from the germline V gene. The CDR3 runs 15 residues. The CDR3 DNA is TGTGCCAGCAGTGAGCAGGGGATTAGCAATCAGCCCCAGCATTTT. Protein sequence: CASSEQGISNQPQHF.

CDR3 DNA sequence: TGTGCTAGTGGTTCTGTTTCTGGAAACACCATATATTTT. Protein sequence: CASGSVSGNTIYF. V and J are TRBV12-5 and TRBJ1-3; unclear D gene. This CDR3 has 13 amino acids. Trimming removed 4 bases at V and 1 base at J, with 5 bases between. CDR1 LGHNT and CDR2 FRNRAP come from the germline V gene.

The J gene is TRBJ1-2, the V gene TRBV4-2; no reliable D call. There are 17 residues in the CDR3. The V end lost 0 bases, the J end lost 4 bases, and 18 bases lay between the germline ends. In germline, CDR1 is LGHNA, CDR2 YNFKEQ. CDR3 amino acids: CASSQERFGRGLYGYTF. Written as DNA, the CDR3 is TGTGCCAGCAGCCAAGAGCGGTTCGGCAGAGGCCTCTATGGCTACACCTTC.